These 14 T cell receptor beta chains originate from one sample sequenced in a study of blood T cells in healthy people across ages. Alongside a J-beta primer mix, a sample-barcoded 5' primer served in a second PCR lasting about 7 to 12 cycles. TCRdb passed the 5' RACE reads through MiXCR, listing each CDR3 protein once. There are 800,000 or so distinct CDR3 sequences in the sample; more than 20% occur only once, and roughly 3.5% lies in the top ten. Another study also made use of these data, one on T cells of mothers and their children.

Sequencing input: blood. These receptor sequences come from a boy between 10 and 17 years old in good health.

This clonotype was recorded a few times. V and J are TRBV6-1 and TRBJ2-5; 8 bases match TRBD1. The end of the DNA fits TRBJ2-7 better, so the J call may be wrong. Germline V gene sequence: CDR1 MNHNS, CDR2 SASEGT. The CDR3 has 15 amino acids. Written as DNA, the CDR3 is TGTGCCAGCAGTGAAATGTCAGGGGGCAACTACGAGCAGTACTTC. Residues: CASSEMSGGNYEQYF.

The V call is TRBV6-5, the J call TRBJ1-2; D not resolved. The CDR3 totals 13 residues. The V and J ends lost 4 bases and 3 bases respectively, with 9 bases between them. Per germline, CDR1 MNHEY and CDR2 SVGAGI. Here the CDR3 reads CASSSGWYYGYTF. The CDR3 DNA reads as TGTGCCAGCAGTTCGGGATGGTACTATGGCTACACCTTC.

This clonotype was seen only a few times. The chain links TRBV4-3 to TRBJ2-1; 8 bases line up with TRBD2. The CDR3 runs 16 residues. Germline values: CDR1 LGHNA, CDR2 YSLEER. Trimming at V came to 4 bases and at J to 2 bases, leaving 7 bases not matched to a gene. The CDR3 spells CASSRALGLAYNEQFF. The CDR3 DNA is TGCGCCAGCAGCCGCGCTCTGGGACTAGCCTACAATGAGCAGTTCTTC.

The CDR3 DNA reads as TGTGCCAGCAGCTTTGGGCGGACGAACACCGGGGAGCTGTTTTTT. It encodes CASSFGRTNTGELFF. The chain employs TRBV7-2 and TRBJ2-2; D unresolved. With 3 bases removed from V and 0 bases from J, the gap between germline ends came to 8 bases. Germline V gene lookup returns CDR1 SGHTA and CDR2 FQGNSA. The CDR3 covers 15 residues.

The gene calls are TRBV4-3 and TRBJ2-1; tentative D call: TRBD1 (6 bases). CDR3 length equals 15 residues. V lost 1 base to trimming and J lost 3 bases, with 10 bases between them. CDR1 and CDR2 from the germline V gene are LGHNA and YSLEER. The CDR3 DNA is TGCGCCAGCAGCCAAGGAACGGGACACTACAATGAGCAGTTCTTC. Amino acids: CASSQGTGHYNEQFF.

This clonotype turned up a few times. The rearrangement links TRBV7-2 to TRBJ2-5, with D maybe TRBD1 (5 bases). The DNA end is more similar to TRBJ2-1, so the J call may be wrong. Per the germline V gene, CDR1 is SGHTA and CDR2 is FQGNSA. The CDR3 is 13 residues long. For the CDR3, the DNA is TGTGCCAGCAGCGCTGGGGCCGGAAATGAGCAGTTCTTC. This encodes CASSAGAGNEQFF.

The chain joins TRBV6-2 or TRBV6-3 to TRBJ2-1; a weak D match, TRBD2 (6 bases). V gave up 6 bases and J gave up 7 bases, with 13 bases separating them. The germline V gene has CDR1 MNHEY and CDR2 SVGEGT. This CDR3 spans 13 amino acids. The CDR3 loop is CASSVGGANEQFF. The CDR3, as DNA: TGTGCCAGCAGCGTCGGAGGGGCGAATGAGCAGTTCTTC.

This clonotype was counted a few times. The rearrangement links TRBV12-3 or TRBV12-4 to TRBJ1-1; possibly TRBD1 for D (5 bases). Trimming took off 5 bases at V and 0 bases at J, with 13 bases between the two ends. The CDR3 sequence is 15 residues long. CDR3 protein: CASSPWGRLNTEAFF. In DNA form, the CDR3 reads TGTGCCAGCAGTCCGTGGGGCCGATTGAACACTGAAGCTTTCTTT.

This sequence joins TRBV12-3 or TRBV12-4 and TRBJ2-5; 7 bases are shared with TRBD1. Trimming cost V 1 base and J 4 bases; bases outside gene matches: 9. The CDR3 length is 16 residues. The chain's CDR3 is CASSLGKYRGTETQYF. CDR3 coding DNA: TGTGCCAGCAGTTTAGGAAAGTACAGGGGTACAGAGACCCAGTACTTC.

Comments on this clonotype: At one boundary the junction diverges from the germline segment, which might be a read error. The V gene is TRBV5-1, the J gene TRBJ2-7; 10 nucleotides line up with TRBD2. This CDR3 has 14 residues. CDR1 SGHRS and CDR2 YFSETQ come from the germline V gene. CDR3 residues: CANSLLAGTYEQYF. CDR3 DNA: TGCGCCAACAGCTTACTAGCGGGAACCTACGAGCAGTACTTC.

The chain joins TRBV6-6 to TRBJ1-1; no clear D. Per the germline V gene, CDR1 is MNHNY and CDR2 is SVGAGI (reference sequence). The CDR3 spans 14 residues. Trimming stripped 5 bases from V and 4 bases from J, with 14 bases between. The CDR3 coding sequence is TGTGCCAGCAGTCGCCAGGTTGTCGGCACTGAAGCTTTCTTT. Translated, it gives CASSRQVVGTEAFF.

The chain recombines TRBV25-1 with TRBJ2-5; D is possibly TRBD1 (7 bases). The better agreement between TRBJ2-1 and the DNA end casts doubt on the J call. The CDR3 totals 13 residues. Looked up from germline, CDR1 is MGHDK and CDR2 is SYGVNS. The CDR3 region is CASSDGGGAWQFF. The CDR3 bases are TGTGCCAGCAGTGACGGAGGGGGCGCCTGGCAGTTCTTC.

The rearrangement uses TRBV4-1 and TRBJ2-3; 9 nucleotides match TRBD2. J was trimmed by 0 bases and V by 2 bases; bases with no gene match: 3. Germline V lookup: CDR1 MGHRA, CDR2 YSYEKL. This CDR3 has 16 residues. DNA for the CDR3: TGCGCCAGCAGCCAAAGGACTAGCGAGAGCACAGATACGCAGTATTTT. Its protein product is CASSQRTSESTDTQYF.

This sequence joins TRBV15 and TRBJ1-1, with unresolved D. The germline gives CDR1 LNHNV, CDR2 YYDKDF (reference sequence). The V end was cut by 0 bases, the J end by 4 bases, with 12 bases between. CDR3 length: 15 amino acids. The CDR3 DNA reads as TGTGCCACCAGCAGAGATGTGGGATATGGCACTGAAGCTTTCTTT. This encodes CATSRDVGYGTEAFF.